This TCR beta chain was observed in a study of control samples from healthy donors and cancer patients. Using immunoSEQ multiplex PCR, the repertoire was profiled, and TCRdb retains in-frame clones only, with some absent. The sample comprises approximately 87,000 clones, roughly nine tenths of which are singletons, and around 1.3% rests with the top ten. The CDR3 is 18 residues long. Germline V gene lookup returns CDR1 SGHRS and CDR2 YFSETQ. With V trimmed by 1 base and J by 1 base, 7 bases remained unmatched. The V and J genes are TRBV5-1 and TRBJ2-2; 10 nucleotides align to TRBD2. The sequence came from a woman aged 45-59 years in good health. Sequencing was done on a sample of blood. The chain's CDR3 is CASSLYFLAGENTGELFF. The DNA for the CDR3 is TGCGCCAGCAGCTTGTACTTCCTAGCGGGAGAGAACACCGGGGAGCTGTTTTTT.